This entry lists 3 T cell receptor beta chains sequenced from one sample in a study of T cells after posttransplantation cyclophosphamide. This table comes from immunoSEQ multiplex PCR, and its TCRdb copy is limited to in-frame clones, with some not included. The sample yields 24,000 or so clones, without any singletons. Sequencing was performed on PBMCs. These receptor sequences come from a woman between 50 and 59 years old in good health, CMV-negative, and a related stem cell transplant donor.

This clone was seen many times. V is TRBV21-1 and J is TRBJ1-2; the table's TRBD1 call for D was not verified on the DNA. TRBV21-1 counts as a pseudogene. The CDR3 runs 15 residues. The CDR3 is CASSKGQGLGYGYTF. The CDR3 DNA reads as TGTGCCAGCAGCAAAGGACAGGGTTTGGGGTATGGCTACACCTTC.

This clone has more than one count but fewer than ten. The chain joins TRBV16 to TRBJ2-3; TRBD2 matches at 7 bases. Germline V gives CDR1 KGHSY, CDR2 FQNENV. J lost 2 bases, V lost 5 bases, and 7 bases had no gene match. The CDR3 covers 15 residues. The chain's CDR3 is CASSSGTTITDTQYF. The CDR3 DNA reads TGTGCCAGCAGCTCTGGGACTACGATCACAGATACGCAGTATTTT.

This clone was found many times. This sequence joins TRBV7-2 and TRBJ1-3; 7 nucleotides agree with TRBD1. The CDR3 has 15 amino acids. J lost 0 bases, V lost 2 bases, and 1 base had no gene match. Germline assignment: CDR1 SGHTA and CDR2 FQGNSA. CDR3 protein: CASSLRDSSGNTIYF. DNA of the CDR3: TGTGCCAGCAGCTTAAGGGACAGCTCTGGAAACACCATATATTTT.